There are many counts of the clone carrying this T cell receptor beta chain. The missing CDR3 end, 3 residues past where the read stops, is filled in from the germline J gene. These data come from a study of T cell clonality in common variable immunodeficiency. The table came from immunoSEQ multiplex PCR; TCRdb's copy has only in-frame clones and leaves some out. The sample includes about 81,000 clones, none of them occurring once. CDR3 length: 12 amino acids. Germline V gene sequence: CDR1 MNHEY, CDR2 SVGEGT. V was trimmed by 7 bases and J by 1 base, leaving 8 bases between them. The receptor's source is a person between 18 and 75 years old in good health. The rearrangement links TRBV6-2 or TRBV6-3 to TRBJ2-7; D may be TRBD1 (6 bases). Material: peripheral blood mononuclear cells. CDR3 bases read: TGTGCCAGCAATCAGGGGTCCTACGAG. Encoded protein: CASNQGSYE. The entire CDR3 sequence reads CASNQGSYEQYF.